This T cell receptor (beta chain) came from a study of blood T cell repertoires in COVID-19. Study details: The United States, Italy and Spain supplied acute and convalescent COVID-19 samples.

The V and J ends lost 7 bases and 8 bases, in that order; junction bases with no gene match: 10. There are 15 residues in the CDR3. Germline V CDR1 and CDR2: SNHLY, FYNNEI. Clones were read by immunoSEQ multiplex PCR, and TCRdb kept only the in-frame ones, dropping some. The repertoire holds 200,000 or so clones, with approximately 85% as singletons. A few counts support this clone. Sequenced material: peripheral blood. This TCR derives from a woman in her 70s with active or convalescent COVID-19. V is TRBV2 and J is TRBJ2-2, with 10 nucleotides matching TRBD2. This CDR3 reads CASKRASGSEGELFF. As DNA, the CDR3 is TGTGCCAGCAAACGGGCTAGCGGGAGCGAGGGGGAGCTGTTTTTT.